Listed below are T cell receptor beta chains from one sample, sequenced in a study of shared clonotypes between healthy human individuals. The assay was immunoSEQ multiplex PCR, and TCRdb's table has in-frame clones only and misses some. Of 1 million to 1.2 million clones listed, approximately 75% are singletons. Sequenced material: memory CD4+ T cells from PBMCs. All receptors come from a man aged 18 to 29 in good health. Some clones in this sample may be carry-over from other donors' samples. CDR3s include the opening cysteine and the closing phenylalanine or tryptophan. D genes are given only for firm matches.

J | V | D | CDR3
TRBJ2-1 | TRBV27 | NA | CASSQGLAGGREQFF
TRBJ2-2 | TRBV29-1 | NA | CSVRENTGELFF
TRBJ2-7 | TRBV28 | TRBD1 | CASRRPGQGAYEQYF
TRBJ2-5 | TRBV5-6 | TRBD2 | CASSSLAGGGETQYF
TRBJ2-2 | TRBV11-3 | TRBD2 | CASSFGLANTGELFF
TRBJ2-3 | TRBV30 | TRBD1 | CAWSALGQGSTDTQYF
TRBJ2-3 | TRBV11-2 | TRBD2 | CASSADTRLAGGVTDTQYF
TRBJ2-4 | TRBV28 | NA | CASGVRGSKNIQYF
TRBJ2-2 | TRBV28 | NA | CASSPVVWPSGELFF
TRBJ1-6 | TRBV5-4 | NA | CASSYKGNSPLHF
TRBJ2-3 | TRBV5-1 | NA | CASSFGQRDTQYF
TRBJ1-3 | TRBV18 | NA | CASSGYRDPGNTIYF
TRBJ2-3 | TRBV27 | NA | CASSQLGTDTQYF
TRBJ2-1 | TRBV15 | TRBD2 | CATSIGLAGTKFF
TRBJ1-5 | TRBV5-5 | NA | CASSLHNLPNQPQHF
TRBJ1-2 | TRBV25-1 | NA | CASSEGQGGYTF